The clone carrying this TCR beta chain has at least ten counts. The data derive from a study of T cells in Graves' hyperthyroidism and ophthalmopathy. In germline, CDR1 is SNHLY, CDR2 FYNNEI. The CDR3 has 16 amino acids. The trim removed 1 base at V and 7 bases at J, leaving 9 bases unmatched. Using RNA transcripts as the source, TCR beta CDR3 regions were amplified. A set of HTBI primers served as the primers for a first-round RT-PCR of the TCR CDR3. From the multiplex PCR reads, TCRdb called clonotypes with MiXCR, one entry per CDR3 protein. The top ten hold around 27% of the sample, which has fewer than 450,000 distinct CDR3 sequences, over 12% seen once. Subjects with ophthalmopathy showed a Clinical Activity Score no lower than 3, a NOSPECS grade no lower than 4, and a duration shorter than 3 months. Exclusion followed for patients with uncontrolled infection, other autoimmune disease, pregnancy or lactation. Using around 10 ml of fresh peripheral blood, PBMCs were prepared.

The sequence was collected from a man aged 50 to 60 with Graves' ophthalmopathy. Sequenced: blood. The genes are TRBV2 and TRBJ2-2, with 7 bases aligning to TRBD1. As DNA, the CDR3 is TGTGCCAGCAGTGAAGTCACAGGGGCCTTCGGCGGGGAGCTGTTTTTT. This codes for CASSEVTGAFGGELFF.